The rows below give T cell receptor beta chains drawn from one sample of a study of cytotoxic CD8 clonotypes in ibrutinib-treated CLL. Here immunoSEQ multiplex PCR was the method, and the copy in TCRdb shows in-frame clones only, minus some. The sample shows about 160,000 clones, more than 65% of them seen only once. The sequencing used PBMCs, collected after 12 months of ibrutinib treatment. The receptors were sampled from a human donor with chronic lymphocytic leukemia. CDR3s include the opening cysteine and the closing phenylalanine or tryptophan. The D gene is left open where the match is weak. The listing skips clone size in some rows; elsewhere it reads once, few, many or a size class.

clone_size: .
j_call: TRBJ2-7
v_call: TRBV5-4
d_call: .
cdr3_aa: CASSLEGRTYEQYF
cdr3_nt: TGTGCCAGCAGCTTGGAAGGGAGAACCTACGAGCAGTACTTC

clone_size: .
j_call: TRBJ2-6
v_call: TRBV5-4
d_call: .
cdr3_aa: CASSLGNSGANVLTF
cdr3_nt: TGTGCCAGCAGCTTGGGAAACTCTGGGGCCAACGTCCTGACTTTC

clone_size: .
j_call: TRBJ2-5
v_call: TRBV19
d_call: .
cdr3_aa: CASSRFGTGDQETQYF
cdr3_nt: TGTGCCAGTAGTAGGTTTGGTACAGGAGACCAAGAGACCCAGTACTTC

clone_size: .
j_call: TRBJ1-6
v_call: TRBV28
d_call: TRBD1
cdr3_aa: CASSSPGQGAHPPLHF
cdr3_nt: TGTGCCAGCAGTTCCCCAGGACAGGGGGCGCATCCACCCCTCCACTTT

clone_size: .
j_call: TRBJ2-7
v_call: TRBV28
d_call: .
cdr3_aa: CASSLMGARSYEQYF
cdr3_nt: TGTGCCAGCAGTTTAATGGGGGCCAGGTCCTACGAGCAGTACTTC

clone_size: .
j_call: TRBJ1-1
v_call: TRBV14
d_call: .
cdr3_aa: CASSQDPPSQAFF
cdr3_nt: TGTGCCAGCAGCCAAGATCCGCCTTCTCAGGCTTTCTTT

clone_size: .
j_call: TRBJ2-7
v_call: TRBV4-3
d_call: .
cdr3_aa: CASSQEEVGEYEQYF
cdr3_nt: TGCGCCAGCAGCCAAGAGGAGGTAGGGGAGTACGAGCAGTACTTC

clone_size: .
j_call: TRBJ1-5
v_call: TRBV7-2
d_call: .
cdr3_aa: CASGRGPNQPQHF
cdr3_nt: TGTGCCAGCGGCAGGGGACCCAATCAGCCCCAGCATTTT

clone_size: .
j_call: TRBJ1-1
v_call: TRBV9
d_call: TRBD1
cdr3_aa: CASSRGRDNTEAFF
cdr3_nt: TGTGCCAGCAGCAGGGGGCGCGACAACACTGAAGCTTTCTTT

clone_size: once
j_call: TRBJ2-2
v_call: TRBV10-3
d_call: .
cdr3_aa: CAISGGTGELFF
cdr3_nt: TGTGCCATCAGTGGGGGAACCGGGGAGCTGTTTTTT

clone_size: many
j_call: TRBJ2-7
v_call: TRBV6-1
d_call: .
cdr3_aa: CASSDYMNEQYF
cdr3_nt: TGTGCCAGCAGTGATTATATGAACGAGCAGTACTTC

clone_size: few
j_call: TRBJ1-3
v_call: TRBV28
d_call: .
cdr3_aa: CASMELAGNTIYF
cdr3_nt: TGTGCCAGCATGGAGCTTGCTGGAAACACCATATATTTT

clone_size: .
j_call: TRBJ2-3
v_call: TRBV7-6
d_call: TRBD1
cdr3_aa: CASSWPAGQASNTDTQYF
cdr3_nt: TGTGCCAGCAGCTGGCCGGCAGGACAGGCTTCTAACACAGATACGCAGTATTTT

clone_size: .
j_call: TRBJ2-2
v_call: TRBV6-5
d_call: .
cdr3_aa: CASRAFSRSGELFF
cdr3_nt: TGTGCCAGCAGGGCTTTTTCTAGGTCCGGGGAGCTGTTTTTT

clone_size: .
j_call: TRBJ2-3
v_call: TRBV27
d_call: TRBD2
cdr3_aa: CASSSLGPGGIADTQYF
cdr3_nt: TGTGCCAGCAGTTCCCTAGGGCCGGGGGGTATAGCAGATACGCAGTATTTT

clone_size: .
j_call: TRBJ1-1
v_call: TRBV5-1
d_call: .
cdr3_aa: CASSLGQGMITEAFF
cdr3_nt: TGCGCCAGCAGCTTGGGGCAGGGTATGATCACTGAAGCTTTCTTT

clone_size: .
j_call: TRBJ2-5
v_call: TRBV4-1
d_call: TRBD2
cdr3_aa: CASSQVSGGGAETQYF
cdr3_nt: TGCGCCAGCAGCCAAGTCTCTGGGGGAGGGGCTGAGACCCAGTACTTC